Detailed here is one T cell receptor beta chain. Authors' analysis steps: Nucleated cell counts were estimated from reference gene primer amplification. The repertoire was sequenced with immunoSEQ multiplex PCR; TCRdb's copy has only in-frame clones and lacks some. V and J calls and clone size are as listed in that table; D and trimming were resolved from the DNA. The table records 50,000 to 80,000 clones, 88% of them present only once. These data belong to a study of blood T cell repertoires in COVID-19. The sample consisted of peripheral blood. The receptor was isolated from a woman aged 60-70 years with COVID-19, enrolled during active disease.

CDR3 sequence reads: CASSLELGDSYEQYF. CDR3 coding DNA: TGTGCCAGCAGCTTAGAATTGGGGGACAGCTACGAGCAGTACTTC. V usage is TRBV7-9 and J usage is TRBJ2-7, with 7 bases fitting TRBD1. The CDR3 is 15 residues long. V shed 1 base, J shed 3 bases, and the junction held 6 bases outside the gene matches. Germline-derived CDR1 and CDR2 are SEHNR and FQNEAQ (reference sequence).